Listed below are T cell receptor beta chains from one sample, sequenced in a study of T cell repertoires in cytomegalovirus infection. No antigen has been assigned to these receptors. TCRdb re-analysed the reads in MiXCR, keeping a single row per CDR3 protein. The sample lists about 920,000 distinct CDR3 sequences; 30% to 40% were seen once. Sequences were derived from cultured CD8+ T cells from PBMCs, sampled from culture after CMV antigen stimulation. The receptors come from a human donor in good health (CMV status not recorded). Some clones in this sample may be carry-over from other donors' samples. CDR3s include the opening cysteine and the closing phenylalanine or tryptophan. Fields, in order: J gene, clone size, D gene, V gene, CDR3 DNA, CDR3 protein. A D gene is named only where the DNA matches it firmly. Rows may omit the clone size; those that give it use once, few, many or a size class.

>TRBJ2-3|-|-|TRBV6-8
TGTGTCAGCAGTTACTCGATGGTGGCTGATACGCAGTATTTT
CVSSYSMVADTQYF
>TRBJ1-4|few|TRBD1|TRBV7-9
TGTGCCAGCAGCTCAGACAGGGTGGAAAAACTGTTTTTT
CASSSDRVEKLFF
>TRBJ2-5|-|-|TRBV6-1
TGTGCCAGCAGTGTTGGAGAGACTACCCTCGAAGAGACCCAGTACTTC
CASSVGETTLEETQYF
>TRBJ2-5|-|TRBD2|TRBV12-3/TRBV12-4
TGTGCCAGCAGTAGGTCTAGCGGGGGCGGCTATAGAGAGACCCAGTACTTC
CASSRSSGGGYRETQYF
>TRBJ2-7|few|-|TRBV7-9
TGTGCCAGCAGCCCCCGGCTGGGGCCATACTACGAGCAGTACTTC
CASSPRLGPYYEQYF
>TRBJ2-5|-|TRBD1|TRBV7-9
TGTGCCAGCAGTAACAGGGGTGACGAGACCCAGTACTTC
CASSNRGDETQYF
>TRBJ2-5|few|-|TRBV7-6
TGTGCCAGCAGCTTAGGAAGCGAGAGTGTAGAGACCCAGTACTTC
CASSLGSESVETQYF
>TRBJ1-1|-|-|TRBV28
TGTGCCAGCAGTTTTAGGCGGGTGAACACTGAAGCTTTCTTT
CASSFRRVNTEAFF
>TRBJ1-2|-|-|TRBV7-9
TGTGCCAGCAGGGGCAGGGTAAACTATGGCTACACCTTC
CASRGRVNYGYTF
>TRBJ2-2|-|-|TRBV9
TGTGCCAGCAGCGTAGGCACAACGAACACCGGGGAGCTGTTTTTT
CASSVGTTNTGELFF
>TRBJ2-7|-|-|TRBV19
TGTGCCAGTAGTTGGGCAGGGGAGTACGAGCAGTACTTC
CASSWAGEYEQYF
>TRBJ2-7|many|TRBD2|TRBV7-2
TGTGCCAGCAGCTCTAGCGGGCCATTACCCTACGAGCAGTACTTC
CASSSSGPLPYEQYF
>TRBJ2-2|-|TRBD2|TRBV10-3
TGTGCCATCAGTGAGTTGACTAGCGGGGGTGCCACCGGGGAGCTGTTTTTT
CAISELTSGGATGELFF
>TRBJ2-5|few|TRBD2|TRBV6-5
TGTGCCAGCAGTTACTCGGGACTAGCGGGGGGGTACCAAGAGACCCAGTACTTC
CASSYSGLAGGYQETQYF
>TRBJ2-6|-|TRBD2|TRBV19
TGTGCCAGTAGTTCCCTAGCGGGGGGGCACGTCGGGGCCAACGTCCTGACTTTC
CASSSLAGGHVGANVLTF
>TRBJ1-2|-|-|TRBV6-5
TGTGCCAGCAGTTGTTGGCGTGGCTACACCTTC
CASSCWRGYTF
>TRBJ1-1|many|-|TRBV7-6
TGTGCCAGCAGCTTCAGCTCGGGACTCCTGAACACTGAAGCTTTCTTT
CASSFSSGLLNTEAFF
>TRBJ1-5|-|-|TRBV28
TGTGCCAGCAGTTTACTGGACAGACTCTTTTATAGCAATCAGCCCCAGCATTTT
CASSLLDRLFYSNQPQHF
>TRBJ2-3|-|TRBD1|TRBV27
TGTGCCAGCAGTTCTATGCGGACAGGGGTTGGGCCAGATACGCAGTATTTT
CASSSMRTGVGPDTQYF
>TRBJ1-4|-|-|TRBV7-9
TGTGCCAGCAGACCACCCGGGGGCCGGGAAAAACTGTTTTTT
CASRPPGGREKLFF
>TRBJ2-1|many|TRBD2|TRBV7-2
TGTGCCAGCAGCTTAGAGGCTAGCGGGGGGGATGAGCAGTTCTTC
CASSLEASGGDEQFF
>TRBJ1-1|few|-|TRBV18
TGTGCCAGCTCACACCAGGCTGGGGGGGGGGACACTGAAGCTTTCTTT
CASSHQAGGGDTEAFF
>TRBJ2-7|few|-|TRBV19
TGTGCCAGTAGACCTAGTATCGGGCCCTACGAGCAGTACTTC
CASRPSIGPYEQYF
>TRBJ2-5|few|-|TRBV6-6
TGTGCCAGCAGGACACGGGGCAAGGGAGAGACCCAGTACTTC
CASRTRGKGETQYF
>TRBJ2-1|-|TRBD2|TRBV2
TGTGCCAGCAGTGAAGTGCGGGGGAGGGGTGAGCAGTTCTTC
CASSEVRGRGEQFF
>TRBJ1-1|few|-|TRBV6-2/TRBV6-3
TGTGCCAGCACTTCACGGGGCGGGAACACTGAAGCTTTCTTT
CASTSRGGNTEAFF
>TRBJ1-3|few|-|TRBV6-5
TGTGCCACCCGGACAGCCAGCTCTGGAAACACCATATATTTT
CATRTASSGNTIYF
>TRBJ2-6|-|-|TRBV7-3
TGTGCCAGCAGCGCTACCCCGCCCACAGGGTCCGGGGCCAACGTCCTGACTTTC
CASSATPPTGSGANVLTF
>TRBJ2-1|few|-|TRBV7-8
TGTGCCAGCAGCTTACGAGGGGGGAAGGTGAGCTCCTACAATGAGCAGTTCTTC
CASSLRGGKVSSYNEQFF
>TRBJ2-7|-|-|TRBV2
TGTGCCAGCAGTGACAGGTGGGGAGCGATAACCTACGAGCAGTACTTC
CASSDRWGAITYEQYF
>TRBJ2-5|few|TRBD1|TRBV6-6
TGTGCCAGCAGTTGGACAGGGAACCCAGAGACCCAGTACTTC
CASSWTGNPETQYF
>TRBJ2-3|-|-|TRBV4-1
TGCGCCAGCAGCCAAGATATTAGCACAGATACGCAGTATTTT
CASSQDISTDTQYF
>TRBJ1-5|few|-|TRBV27
TGTGCCAGCAGGCTGACGGCGGAGAAAGCCCAGCATTTT
CASRLTAEKAQHF
>TRBJ1-5|-|-|TRBV24-1
TGTGCCACCAGTGGGATGACAGGAGGGCAGCCCCAGCATTTT
CATSGMTGGQPQHF
>TRBJ2-1|-|-|TRBV4-1
TGCGCCAGCAGCCAATCCGTGACAAGCTATCGGCATGAGCAGTTCTTC
CASSQSVTSYRHEQFF
>TRBJ2-1|-|-|TRBV7-6
TGTGCCAGCAGCTTAGGGAACGGGCCCGGGGGGCGGGGTGAGCAGTTCTTC
CASSLGNGPGGRGEQFF
>TRBJ1-2|-|-|TRBV6-2/TRBV6-3
TGTGCCAGCAGCCTTCGTGACTACCCTAACTATGGCTACACCTTC
CASSLRDYPNYGYTF
>TRBJ2-7|-|-|TRBV2
TGTGCCATCCTACAGGAGGCACTTTACTCCTACGAGCAGTACTTC
CAILQEALYSYEQYF
>TRBJ1-6|-|-|TRBV6-6
TGTGCCAGCAGTCTGGAGGACAGAAGTTTTAATTCACCCCTCCACTTT
CASSLEDRSFNSPLHF
>TRBJ2-1|-|-|TRBV6-6
TGTGCCAGCAGTTCGGCCCATTACAATGAGCAGTTCTTC
CASSSAHYNEQFF
>TRBJ2-7|-|-|TRBV2
TGTGCCAGCAGTCCCCCCTCCCTCTACGAGCAGTACTTC
CASSPPSLYEQYF
>TRBJ2-5|-|-|TRBV12-3/TRBV12-4
TGTGCCAGCACTAGCCAGGGCGAAGAGACCCAGTACTTC
CASTSQGEETQYF
>TRBJ2-1|many|-|TRBV7-2
TGTGCCAGCAGCCGTGTTAGAACCGACAATGAGCAGTTCTTC
CASSRVRTDNEQFF
>TRBJ1-6|-|-|TRBV4-1
TGCGCCAGCTTTGGCCAGGGACCAAAAGAGACCCTCCACTTT
CASFGQGPKETLHF
>TRBJ1-1|-|-|TRBV25-1
TGTGCCAGCAGTTTCACCCCAGGGGTCGGGAACACTGAAGCTTTCTTT
CASSFTPGVGNTEAFF
>TRBJ2-7|-|-|TRBV6-1
TGTGCCAGCAGCCAGGAGGCACATCCAGCCTCCTACGAGCAGTACTTC
CASSQEAHPASYEQYF
>TRBJ1-4|-|-|TRBV7-9
TGTGCCAGCAGCAGTCCGGGACTGAGTAATGAAAAACTGTTTTTT
CASSSPGLSNEKLFF
>TRBJ1-2|-|-|TRBV29-1
TGCAGCGTAGTTACCGGGACAACCTATGGCTACACCTTC
CSVVTGTTYGYTF
>TRBJ2-2|-|-|TRBV27
TGTGCCAGCAGTTTTCTCGGCAGTTTGAACACCGGGGAGCTGTTTTTT
CASSFLGSLNTGELFF
>TRBJ2-1|many|TRBD2|TRBV5-1
TGTGCCAGCAGCTTAGGAGCGGGGGTTGAGCAGTTCTTC
CASSLGAGVEQFF
>TRBJ2-2|few|TRBD1|TRBV7-6
TGTGCCAGCAGCACCCGGGACAGGGGGCCCACCGGGGAGCTGTTTTTT
CASSTRDRGPTGELFF